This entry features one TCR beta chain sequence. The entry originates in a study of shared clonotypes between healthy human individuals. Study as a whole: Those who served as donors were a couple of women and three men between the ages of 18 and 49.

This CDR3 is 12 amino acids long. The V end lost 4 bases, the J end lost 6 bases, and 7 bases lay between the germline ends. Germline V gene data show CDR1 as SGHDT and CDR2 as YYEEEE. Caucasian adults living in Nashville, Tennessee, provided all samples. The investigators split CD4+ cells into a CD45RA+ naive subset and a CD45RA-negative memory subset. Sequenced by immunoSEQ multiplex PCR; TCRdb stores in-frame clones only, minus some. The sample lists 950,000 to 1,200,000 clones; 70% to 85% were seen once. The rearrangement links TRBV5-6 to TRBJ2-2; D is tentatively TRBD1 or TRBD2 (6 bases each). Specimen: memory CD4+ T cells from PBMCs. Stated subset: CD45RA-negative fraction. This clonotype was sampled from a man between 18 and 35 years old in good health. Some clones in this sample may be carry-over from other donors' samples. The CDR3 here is CASSRGPGELFF. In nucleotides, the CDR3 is TGTGCCAGCAGCCGGGGGCCCGGGGAGCTGTTTTTT.